This TCR beta chain is from a study of blood T cell repertoires in COVID-19. Study at large: Spain, Italy and the United States supplied samples that represented acute and convalescent COVID-19. T cells, B-cell-depleted T cells, or PBMCs supplied cDNA or gDNA.

The assay was immunoSEQ multiplex PCR, and TCRdb's table has in-frame clones only and misses some. The sample has under 200,000 clones, just over 85% seen once; the top ten hold roughly 7%. The CDR3 has 17 amino acids. CDR1 and CDR2 from the germline V gene are SGDLS and YYNGEE. With 4 bases clipped from V and 8 bases from J, the junction kept 17 bases outside the gene matches. Sequencing input: peripheral blood. This TCR derives from a man between 45 and 60 years old with active or convalescent COVID-19. J is TRBJ1-4 and V is TRBV9; 7 nucleotides match TRBD1. Here the CDR3 DNA reads TGTGCCAGCAGCCCAGCTCTCGACAGGGAGCATCGGGAAAAACTGTTTTTT. Translating gives CASSPALDREHREKLFF.